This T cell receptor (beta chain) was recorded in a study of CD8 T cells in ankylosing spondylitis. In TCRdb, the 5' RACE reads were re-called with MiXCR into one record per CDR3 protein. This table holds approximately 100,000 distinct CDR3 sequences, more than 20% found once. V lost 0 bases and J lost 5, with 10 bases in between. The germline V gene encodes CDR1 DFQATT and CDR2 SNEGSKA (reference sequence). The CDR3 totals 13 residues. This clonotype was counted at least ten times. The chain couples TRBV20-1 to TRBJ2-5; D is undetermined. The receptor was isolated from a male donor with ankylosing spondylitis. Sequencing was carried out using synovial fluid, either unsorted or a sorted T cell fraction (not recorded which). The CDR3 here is CSARDRAWETQYF. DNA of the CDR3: TGCAGTGCTAGAGATCGCGCCTGGGAGACCCAGTACTTC.